The 14 T cell receptor beta chains below were found in one sample sequenced in a study of cytomegalovirus exposure and HLA in healthy donors. Primers included in the PCR were 60 Vbeta and 13 Jbeta primers. Some clones are missing from TCRdb's copy, which holds only in-frame ones; the method was immunoSEQ multiplex PCR. The sample contains around 99,000 clones, 81% of which appear only once. The specimen sequenced was PBMCs. The receptors shown here come from a man under 40 in good health and CMV-seronegative.

The chain has TRBV6-5 and TRBJ2-7; 10 bases are a match to TRBD1. CDR3 size: 15 residues. With 6 bases clipped from V and 7 bases from J, the junction kept 12 bases outside the gene matches. CDR1 MNHEY and CDR2 SVGAGI come from the germline V gene. CDR3 in amino acids: CASSLTRDRGDEQYF. The CDR3 DNA reads TGTGCCAGCAGCCTTACGAGGGACAGGGGAGATGAGCAGTACTTC.

This chain joins TRBV7-2 and TRBJ1-2; the D is unclear. Germline V gene lookup returns CDR1 SGHTA and CDR2 FQGNSA. Trimming removed 3 bases at V and 4 bases at J, with 12 bases between. This CDR3 contains 14 residues. DNA for the CDR3: TGTGCCAGCAGCTTGAGTCAGGTGCTCTATGGCTACACCTTC. This translates into CASSLSQVLYGYTF. Filled out from reference TRBV7-2 and TRBJ1-2, the complete variable domain reads GAGVSQSPSNKVTEKGKDVELRCDPISGHTALYWYRQSLGQGLEFLIYFQGNSAPDKSGLPSDRFSAERTGGSVSTLTIQRTQQEDSAVYLCASSLSQVLYGYTFGSGTRLTVV.

This clone has more than one count but fewer than ten. This chain joins TRBV5-1 and TRBJ2-5; D possibly corresponds to TRBD1 (5 bases). Per the germline V gene, CDR1 is SGHRS and CDR2 is YFSETQ. The V end was cut by 5 bases, the J end by 3 bases, with 14 bases between. The CDR3 spans 14 residues. The CDR3 DNA is TGCGCCAGCAGGGAAGGGGCCTCTAAAGAGACCCAGTACTTC. Translated: CASREGASKETQYF.

This clone was seen once. The chain carries TRBV7-9 and TRBJ2-5, with TRBD2 matching over 12 bases. The better agreement between TRBJ2-7 and the DNA end casts doubt on the J call. In germline, CDR1 is SEHNR, CDR2 FQNEAQ (reference sequence). CDR3 length: 16 amino acids. The CDR3 coding sequence is TGTGCCAGCAGCTCCGGACTAGCGGGGAGATCCTACGAGCAGTACTTC. Its protein is CASSSGLAGRSYEQYF.

The chain has TRBV7-9 and TRBJ1-1; 8 nucleotides agree with TRBD1. The CDR3 runs to 15 residues. The germline V gene encodes CDR1 SEHNR and CDR2 FQNEAQ (reference sequence). The V segment lost 1 base and the J segment 1 base; nucleotides outside the gene matches: 2. The CDR3 loop is CASSLVQGANTEAFF. The CDR3 DNA reads TGTGCCAGCAGCTTAGTTCAGGGGGCGAACACTGAAGCTTTCTTT.

This clone has only a few counts. The chain joins TRBV6-5 to TRBJ2-3; 10 positions match TRBD2. CDR3 length: 15 amino acids. Germline CDR1 is MNHEY and CDR2 is SVGAGI. The ends lost 3 bases at V and 4 bases at J; junction bases unmatched: 4. This CDR3 is CASSYSGGRADTQYF. The CDR3 DNA follows: TGTGCCAGCAGTTATAGCGGGGGGCGAGCAGATACGCAGTATTTT.

This clone was counted a single time. The J gene is TRBJ2-5, the V gene TRBV6-1, with 7 bases matching TRBD1. The CDR3 runs 15 residues. Germline V gene lookup returns CDR1 MNHNS and CDR2 SASEGT. V lost 2 bases and J lost 5; bases outside the gene matches: 8. The CDR3 loop is CASSEQTGNFETQYF. The CDR3 region has the DNA TGTGCCAGCAGTGAACAGACAGGGAACTTTGAGACCCAGTACTTC.

The DNA for the CDR3 is TGCGCCAGCAGTGAGTCTGGTGGGGGACAAGGGGCCTTGTACTTC. It translates to CASSESGGGQGALYF. J is TRBJ2-7 and V is TRBV10-1; D might be TRBD1 (6 bases). The CDR3 is 15 residues long. With 0 bases removed from V and 12 bases from J, the gap between germline ends came to 21 bases. The germline V gene has CDR1 WNHNN and CDR2 SYGVQD (reference sequence).

This clone was observed a few times. This sequence joins TRBV11-2 and TRBJ2-1; 9 bases are shared with TRBD1. The CDR3 consists of 12 residues. Germline V gene lookup returns CDR1 SGHAT and CDR2 FQNNGV. The V gene end was trimmed by 5 bases and the J gene end by 16 bases; junction bases not matched to a gene: 9. The CDR3 is CASSRGGDREFF. CDR3 DNA sequence: TGTGCCAGCAGCCGAGGGGGGGACAGGGAATTCTTC.

This rearrangement joins TRBV2 to TRBJ1-1; 7 bases match TRBD1. CDR1 is SNHLY, CDR2 FYNNEI, per germline. Trimming removed 6 bases from V and 3 bases from J; junction bases left unmatched: 13. The CDR3 has 16 amino acids. The CDR3 sequence is CASSPLTGTVYTEAFF. CDR3 nucleotide sequence: TGTGCCAGCAGCCCATTGACCGGGACAGTCTACACTGAAGCTTTCTTT.

This chain uses TRBV28 with TRBJ2-7, with a possible D match to TRBD2 (5 bases). This CDR3 contains 13 residues. The germline V and J ends were trimmed by 10 bases and 2 bases, with 15 bases remaining between them. Germline CDR1 and CDR2: MDHEN and SYDVKM. The DNA of the CDR3 is TGTGCCACCGCTGGGCGGGCAACCTACGAGCAGTACTTC. It yields the protein CATAGRATYEQYF.

This clone has a handful of counts. The chain is built from TRBV6-5 and TRBJ1-1; D remains unclear. The CDR3 has 13 residues. Deletions cut 2 bases from V and 1 base from J, with 5 bases between. CDR1 and CDR2 from the germline V gene are MNHEY and SVGAGI. The CDR3 loop is CASSYARNTEAFF. For the CDR3, the DNA is TGTGCCAGCAGTTACGCCAGGAACACTGAAGCTTTCTTT.

The chain links TRBV30 to TRBJ1-4; no clear D. Deletions cut 0 bases from V and 0 bases from J, with 8 bases between. This CDR3 spans 15 amino acids. Germline lookup yields CDR1 GTSNPN and CDR2 SVGIG (reference sequence). CDR3 coding DNA: TGTGCCTGGAGTGTACGTGGCCCAACTAATGAAAAACTGTTTTTT. Protein product: CAWSVRGPTNEKLFF.

The chain uses TRBV9 and TRBJ1-2, with D possibly matching TRBD1 (5 bases). V was shortened by 0 bases and J by 5 bases, with 17 bases between the two germline ends. The V gene's germline CDR1 is SGDLS and CDR2 YYNGEE. The CDR3 totals 16 residues. CDR3 DNA sequence: TGTGCCAGCAGCGTAGGGGGGAGGACCTCTGGATATGGCTACACCTTC. Translated, it gives CASSVGGRTSGYGYTF.